This TCR beta chain was captured by sequencing in a study of identical twins. CDR3 length: 14 amino acids. From germline, CDR1 is DFQATT and CDR2 SNEGSKA (reference sequence). The trim removed 4 bases at V and 10 bases at J, leaving 8 bases unmatched. A note on this clonotype: The antigen is unknown.

TCRdb analysed the 5' RACE reads with MiXCR anew, one entry per CDR3 protein. The sample yields 500,000 or so distinct CDR3 sequences, 12% to 15% seen once. Study-wide points: With abundant cord blood beta clonotypes, insertions were fewer; memory repertoires showed no such pattern. Shared out-of-frame alpha sequences (those common to twins) showed excess low generation probability.

The sample was also linked to a second study, of yellow fever vaccine responses in identical twins.

Material: CD4+ T cells sorted from blood. The TCR originated in a woman aged 18-29 years in good health. The rearrangement links TRBV20-1 to TRBJ2-1; 12 bases align to TRBD2. CDR3 sequence: CSATRTSGKGEQFF. CDR3 nucleotide sequence: TGCAGTGCTACCCGGACTAGCGGGAAGGGAGAGCAGTTCTTC.